Relative to its sample, the clone carrying this TCR beta chain is medium-sized. What it recognizes is unknown. Whole-study results and caveats: The larger-cohort validation was restricted to a single TCR beta V-J rearrangement rather than whole repertoires. Greatest tumor Treg TCR overlap was with tumor naive CD4+ cells. In terms of TCR gene usage, tumor memory CD4+ T cells clustered together with blood and lymph node memory CD4+ cells, as well as with lymph node naive CD4+ cells.

The sorted Tregs were CD4+CD25+CD127-/low cells. Germline V gene sequence: CDR1 DFQATT, CDR2 SNEGSKA (reference sequence). Trimming removed 6 bases from V and 2 bases from J; junction bases left unmatched: 9. The CDR3 loop spans 16 amino acids. Full-length variable regions came from constant-region reverse primers plus semi-nested Nested Universal Primer A PCR. TCRdb redid the calling of the 5' RACE reads with MiXCR, one entry per CDR3 protein. The repertoire holds some 9,100 distinct CDR3 sequences, approximately 14% seen once, with roughly 3.3% in the top ten. Specimen: Tregs sorted from blood. The V gene is TRBV20-1, the J gene TRBJ2-6, with TRBD2 matching 8 bases. This clonotype was obtained from a female donor with breast cancer. The CDR3 protein is CSAQASGRAGANVLTF. In DNA, the CDR3 is TGCAGTGCGCAGGCCAGCGGGAGAGCTGGGGCCAACGTCCTGACTTTC.